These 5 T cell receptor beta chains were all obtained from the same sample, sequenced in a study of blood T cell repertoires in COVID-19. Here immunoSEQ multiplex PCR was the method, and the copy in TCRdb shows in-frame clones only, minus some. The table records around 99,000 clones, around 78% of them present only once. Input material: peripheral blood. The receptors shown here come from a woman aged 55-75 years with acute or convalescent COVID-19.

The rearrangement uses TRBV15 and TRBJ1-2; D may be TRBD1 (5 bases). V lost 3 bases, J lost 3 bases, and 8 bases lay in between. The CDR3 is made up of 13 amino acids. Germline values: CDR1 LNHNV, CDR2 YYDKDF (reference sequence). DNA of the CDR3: TGTGCCACCAGCAGCGGCAGGGACTATGGCTACACCTTC. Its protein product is CATSSGRDYGYTF. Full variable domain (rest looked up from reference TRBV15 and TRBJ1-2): DAMVIQNPRYQVTQFGKPVTLSCSQTLNHNVMYWYQQKSSQAPKLLFHYYDKDFNNEADTPDNFQSRRPNTSFCFLDIRSPGLGDTAMYLCATSSGRDYGYTFGSGTRLTVV.

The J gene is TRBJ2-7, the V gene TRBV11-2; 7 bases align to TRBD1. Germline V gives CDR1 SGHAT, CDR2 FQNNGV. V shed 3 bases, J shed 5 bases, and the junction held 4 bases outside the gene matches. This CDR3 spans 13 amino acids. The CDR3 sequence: CASSFDRANEQYF. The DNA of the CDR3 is TGTGCCAGCAGCTTCGACAGGGCCAACGAGCAGTACTTC.

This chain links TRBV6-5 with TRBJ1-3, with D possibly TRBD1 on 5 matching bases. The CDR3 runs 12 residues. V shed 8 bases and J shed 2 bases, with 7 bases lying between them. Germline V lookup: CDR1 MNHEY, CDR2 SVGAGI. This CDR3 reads CASGAPGNTIYF. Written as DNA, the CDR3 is TGTGCCAGCGGGGCTCCTGGAAACACCATATATTTT.

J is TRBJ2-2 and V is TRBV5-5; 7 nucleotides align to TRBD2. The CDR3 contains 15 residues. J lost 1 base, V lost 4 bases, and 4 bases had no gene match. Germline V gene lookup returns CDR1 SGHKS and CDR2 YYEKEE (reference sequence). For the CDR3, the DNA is TGTGCCAGCAGCCCTCTAGCGGTGAACACCGGGGAGCTGTTTTTT. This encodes CASSPLAVNTGELFF.

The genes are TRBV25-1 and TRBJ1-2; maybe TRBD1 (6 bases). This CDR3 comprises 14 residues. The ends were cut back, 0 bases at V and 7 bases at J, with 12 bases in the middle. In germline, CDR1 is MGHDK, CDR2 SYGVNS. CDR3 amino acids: CASSEYEGGAGYTF. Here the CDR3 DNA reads TGTGCCAGCAGTGAATATGAAGGGGGGGCTGGCTACACCTTC.